The T cell receptor (beta chain) described here comes from a study of cytotoxic CD8 clonotypes in ibrutinib-treated CLL. Study context: Once treatment had gone on for a median of 12 months, range 6 to 36, response samples were drawn. When averaged across all of the samples, the counts came to roughly 240,000 productive templates and 85,000 to 95,000 productive rearrangements. Overall study findings and caveats: Sustained-remission and progressing patients' sampling times differed.

Frozen-stored PBMCs produced approximately 2 micrograms of genomic DNA for TCR beta libraries. Profiled with immunoSEQ multiplex PCR; TCRdb holds only in-frame clones, not every one. The table includes more than 50,000 clones, 45% to 60% detected once. Worth noting for this clone: Its antigen is as yet unknown.

The sequence came from a human donor with chronic lymphocytic leukemia. The sequenced sample was PBMCs, obtained after 12 months of ibrutinib treatment.

The CDR3 spells CAWGKNTGELFF. CDR3 sequence (DNA): TGTGCCTGGGGGAAAAACACCGGGGAGCTGTTTTTT. The chain links TRBV30 to TRBJ2-2; D uncertain. CDR1 is GTSNPN, CDR2 SVGIG, per germline (reference sequence). V lost 5 bases and J 2 bases, leaving 6 bases between the germline ends. The CDR3 is 12 residues long.